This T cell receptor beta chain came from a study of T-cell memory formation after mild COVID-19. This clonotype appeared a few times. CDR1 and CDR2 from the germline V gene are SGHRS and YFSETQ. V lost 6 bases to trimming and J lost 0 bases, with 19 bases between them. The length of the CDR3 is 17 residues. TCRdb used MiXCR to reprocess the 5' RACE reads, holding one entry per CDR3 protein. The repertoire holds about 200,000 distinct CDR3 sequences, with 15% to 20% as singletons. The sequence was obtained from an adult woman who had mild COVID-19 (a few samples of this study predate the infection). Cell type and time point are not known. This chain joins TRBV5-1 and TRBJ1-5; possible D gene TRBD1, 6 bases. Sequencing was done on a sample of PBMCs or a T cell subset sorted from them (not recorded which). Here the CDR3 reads CASNGGAEPNSNQPQHF. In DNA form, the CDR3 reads TGCGCCAGCAATGGGGGGGCCGAACCAAATAGCAATCAGCCCCAGCATTTT.